These 27 T cell receptor beta chains originate from one sample sequenced in a study of CD8+ T cells in alopecia areata. Treatment described: oral pan-JAK inhibitor, 5-10 mg twice daily. Following RNA extraction, reverse transcription yielded cDNA that acted as the sequencing template. Assay: immunoSEQ multiplex PCR; the TCRdb copy retains only in-frame clones and omits some. Of about 110,000 clones in the sample, 84% were seen once. Source: CD8+ T cells sorted from blood, taken at week 24, from a patient treated with tofacitinib. These receptors originate from a human donor with alopecia areata.

The V gene is TRBV27, the J gene TRBJ2-2; TRBD2 matches at 9 bases. V shed 6 bases, J shed 5 bases, and the junction held 10 bases outside the gene matches. The CDR3 consists of 16 residues. Germline CDR1 and CDR2: MNHEY and SMNVEV (reference sequence). The CDR3 reads CASSRGGAGGTGELFF. In DNA form, the CDR3 reads TGTGCCAGCAGCCGCGGGGGGGCCGGTGGAACCGGGGAGCTGTTTTTT.

This clone was found a few times. The rearrangement links TRBV7-8 to TRBJ2-7; the match to TRBD1 covers 7 bases. Germline V gene data show CDR1 as SGHVS and CDR2 as FQNEAQ. The CDR3 has 15 residues. V shed 5 bases, J shed 0 bases, and the junction held 7 bases outside the gene matches. CDR3 bases: TGTGCCAGCAGCGCCTTCCGGGACAGCTCCTACGAGCAGTACTTC. It encodes CASSAFRDSSYEQYF.

This chain joins TRBV7-8 and TRBJ1-3; TRBD1 matches at 7 bases. The CDR3 runs 16 residues. Germline CDR1 SGHVS, CDR2 FQNEAQ. V shed 3 bases and J 2 bases; nucleotides not matched to a gene: 7. Here the CDR3 DNA reads TGTGCCAGCAGCTTTACTCACAGGGGAACTGGAAACACCATATATTTT. This sequence encodes CASSFTHRGTGNTIYF.

This chain connects TRBV6-5 to TRBJ1-5; D is ambiguous. The V end lost 6 bases, the J end lost 7 bases, and 10 bases lay between the germline ends. The CDR3 has 12 residues. Germline V lookup: CDR1 MNHEY, CDR2 SVGAGI. CDR3 in amino acids: CASSSPGQPQHF. The CDR3 bases are TGTGCCAGCAGCTCCCCGGGGCAGCCCCAGCATTTT.

The sample holds a few counts of this clone. The chain uses TRBV6-5 and TRBJ2-7, with TRBD2 matching over 8 bases. The CDR3 is 16 amino acids. Germline V lookup: CDR1 MNHEY, CDR2 SVGAGI. V lost 2 bases to trimming and J lost 1 base; unmatched junction nucleotides: 7. The CDR3: CASSYPAAGGSYEQYF. Here the CDR3 DNA reads TGTGCCAGCAGTTACCCAGCGGCGGGGGGATCCTACGAGCAGTACTTC.

The chain has TRBV29-1 and TRBJ2-2; D gene unclear. CDR3 length equals 12 residues. Germline assignment: CDR1 SQVTM and CDR2 ANQGSEA. Trimming left V 7 bases short and J 2 bases short, with 8 bases between. The CDR3 loop is CSGSHNTGELFF. The CDR3 DNA follows: TGCAGCGGGTCTCATAACACCGGGGAGCTGTTTTTT.

The chain recombines TRBV18 with TRBJ1-4; D is perhaps TRBD1 (6 bases). Trimming shortened V by 5 bases and J by 2 bases, and 12 bases separated the two germline ends. Germline CDR1 is KGHSH and CDR2 is LQKENI. The CDR3 is 15 amino acids. CDR3 nucleotide sequence: TGTGCCAGCTCATCGACAGGAATGACTAATGAAAAACTGTTTTTT. This translates into CASSSTGMTNEKLFF.

CDR3 bases: TGCGCCAGCAGCCAAGACCTGACAGGGGGGATCTACAATGAGCAGTTCTTC. It codes for CASSQDLTGGIYNEQFF. The chain carries TRBV4-1 and TRBJ2-1; 9 nucleotides line up with TRBD1. The length of the CDR3 is 17 residues. V lost 0 bases to trimming and J lost 3 bases; unmatched junction nucleotides: 6. The germline CDR1 and CDR2 sequences are MGHRA and YSYEKL.

The V gene is TRBV4-2, the J gene TRBJ2-7, with D tentatively TRBD1 (6 bases). Germline assignment: CDR1 LGHNA and CDR2 YNFKEQ. Trimming left V 0 bases short and J 4 bases short, with 13 bases between. The CDR3 runs to 15 residues. CDR3 sequence: CASSQEGSRGYEQYF. In nucleotides, the CDR3 is TGTGCCAGCAGCCAAGAAGGATCGAGGGGGTACGAGCAGTACTTC.

The V and J genes are TRBV7-2 and TRBJ1-5; TRBD1 matches at 9 bases. Germline V lookup: CDR1 SGHTA, CDR2 FQGNSA. The CDR3 length is 15 residues. Unmatched junction bases numbered 8, after V lost 5 bases and J lost 6 bases. CDR3 bases: TGTGCCAGCAGCCCAGGACAGGGGACGGCTCAGCCCCAGCATTTT. It translates to CASSPGQGTAQPQHF.

The sample holds a few counts of this clone. This rearrangement joins TRBV4-1 to TRBJ2-7; no firm D call. Trimming cost V 3 bases and J 0 bases, with 12 bases left between them. The CDR3 length is 15 residues. Germline loops: CDR1 MGHRA, CDR2 YSYEKL. CDR3 protein: CASSQVRADSYEQYF. The DNA of the CDR3 is TGCGCCAGCAGCCAGGTTCGGGCAGACTCCTACGAGCAGTACTTC.

The chain employs TRBV27 and TRBJ1-2, with D unresolved. V lost 8 bases to trimming and J lost 8 bases, with 15 bases between them. The CDR3 loop spans 12 amino acids. From germline, CDR1 is MNHEY and CDR2 SMNVEV (reference sequence). The CDR3: CASPMGGGGYTF. The CDR3 bases are TGTGCCAGCCCAATGGGCGGCGGGGGCTACACCTTC.

This sequence joins TRBV2 and TRBJ1-5; D is unclear. The CDR3 is made up of 14 amino acids. Germline V gene data show CDR1 as SNHLY and CDR2 as FYNNEI. With 8 bases removed from V and 1 base from J, the gap between germline ends came to 12 bases. The CDR3 region has the DNA TGTGCCAGCTCAGGAGCCGGAAGCAATCAGCCCCAGCATTTT. This sequence encodes CASSGAGSNQPQHF.

A single count supports this clone. The rearrangement joins TRBV5-1 to TRBJ1-1, with 9 bases identical to TRBD1. This CDR3 region has 14 residues. The V segment lost 4 bases and the J segment 5 bases; nucleotides outside the gene matches: 6. CDR1 and CDR2 from the germline V gene are SGHRS and YFSETQ. CDR3 amino acids: CASSVGQGVTEAFF. The CDR3 region has the DNA TGCGCCAGCAGCGTGGGACAGGGAGTAACTGAAGCTTTCTTT.

The V and J genes are TRBV29-1 and TRBJ1-1; D may be TRBD1 (5 bases). Trimming removed 7 bases from V and 7 bases from J, with 19 bases in between. This CDR3 has 13 residues. Germline CDR1 SQVTM, CDR2 ANQGSEA. CDR3 bases: TGCAGCGGTGACACAGGAGATAGCGGTGAAGCTTTCTTT. Amino acids: CSGDTGDSGEAFF.

The J gene is TRBJ2-1, the V gene TRBV6-5; D remains unclear. This CDR3 comprises 15 residues. Trimming took 2 bases from V and 3 from J, leaving 11 bases between them. CDR1 MNHEY and CDR2 SVGAGI come from the germline V gene. The CDR3 reads CASSYSVPIYNEQFF. The CDR3 DNA reads TGTGCCAGCAGTTACAGTGTACCGATCTACAATGAGCAGTTCTTC.

This clone has only one observation. The gene calls are TRBV27 and TRBJ2-5; no clear D. The J call may be faulty, since TRBJ2-7 better matches the DNA end. The CDR3 extends over 16 amino acids. Germline loops: CDR1 MNHEY, CDR2 SMNVEV (reference sequence). This CDR3 reads CASSPQAWALLNEQYF. In DNA form, the CDR3 reads TGTGCCAGCAGTCCCCAAGCGTGGGCCCTACTCAACGAGCAGTACTTC.

This rearrangement joins TRBV27 to TRBJ1-5; D not resolved. Germline V gene sequence: CDR1 MNHEY, CDR2 SMNVEV (reference sequence). The CDR3 loop spans 14 amino acids. The V end lost 1 base, the J end lost 6 bases, and 10 bases lay between the germline ends. CDR3 sequence (DNA): TGTGCCAGCAGTTTATTACCGCTAGGTCAGCCCCAGCATTTT. This translates into CASSLLPLGQPQHF.

The chain has TRBV9 and TRBJ1-5; maybe TRBD1 (6 bases). Trimming removed 3 bases at V and 0 bases at J, with 10 bases between. The germline CDR1 and CDR2 sequences are SGDLS and YYNGEE. CDR3 length: 15 amino acids. Here the CDR3 DNA reads TGTGCCAGCAGCGCCGGGACACTTAGCAATCAGCCCCAGCATTTT. It encodes CASSAGTLSNQPQHF.

The chain has TRBV4-1 and TRBJ2-7; 9 bases agree with TRBD1. V lost 0 bases, J lost 4 bases, and 4 bases stayed unmatched. The CDR3 sequence is 15 residues long. Germline V lookup: CDR1 MGHRA, CDR2 YSYEKL. The DNA of the CDR3 is TGCGCCAGCAGCCAAGATAGGGGGACAGGGTACGAGCAGTACTTC. Translated: CASSQDRGTGYEQYF.

This chain uses TRBV6-5 with TRBJ1-1, with D perhaps TRBD1 (5 bases). Germline-derived CDR1 and CDR2 are MNHEY and SVGAGI. The CDR3 consists of 15 residues. Deletions cut 0 bases from V and 6 bases from J, with 14 bases between. In nucleotides, the CDR3 is TGTGCCAGCAGTTACTCGGGCAGGGCGAGGCCTGAAGCTTTCTTT. Protein product: CASSYSGRARPEAFF.

V gene TRBV29-1 combines with J gene TRBJ2-7; TRBD1 agrees at 11 bases. The ends lost 7 bases at V and 3 bases at J; junction bases unmatched: 8. The CDR3 spans 14 residues. The germline V gene has CDR1 SQVTM and CDR2 ANQGSEA. CDR3 sequence reads: CSAVDRGPFYEQYF. DNA of the CDR3: TGCAGCGCTGTGGACAGGGGGCCATTCTACGAGCAGTACTTC.

The rearrangement joins TRBV7-9 to TRBJ2-7, with 8 bases matching TRBD1. This CDR3 has 15 amino acids. Germline-derived CDR1 and CDR2 are SEHNR and FQNEAQ (reference sequence). The ends lost 5 bases at V and 3 bases at J; junction bases unmatched: 9. CDR3: CASSHGTGGGYEQYF. CDR3 in DNA: TGTGCCAGCAGCCATGGAACAGGGGGAGGCTACGAGCAGTACTTC.

V and J are TRBV4-1 and TRBJ1-6; possibly TRBD1 for D (6 bases). The germline CDR1 and CDR2 sequences are MGHRA and YSYEKL. The V gene lost 0 bases and the J gene lost 7 bases, with 16 bases spanning the gap. The CDR3 length is 17 residues. CDR3 bases: TGCGCCAGCAGCCAAGATAGTGGACAGTGGGGCAATTCACCCCTCCACTTT. This gives the protein CASSQDSGQWGNSPLHF.

The chain uses TRBV18 and TRBJ2-2; TRBD1 agrees at 7 bases. Germline V lookup: CDR1 KGHSH, CDR2 LQKENI. This CDR3 is built from 17 residues. V lost 4 bases to trimming and J lost 3 bases; unmatched junction nucleotides: 11. In nucleotides, the CDR3 is TGTGCCAGCTCACAGGAAGGGGACAGCCATTACACCGGGGAGCTGTTTTTT. This gives the protein CASSQEGDSHYTGELFF. Drawing the rest from reference TRBV18 and TRBJ2-2, the complete variable domain is NAGVMQNPRHLVRRRGQEARLRCSPMKGHSHVYWYRQLPEEGLKFMVYLQKENIIDESGMPKERFSAEFPKEGPSILRIQQVVRGDSAAYFCASSQEGDSHYTGELFFGEGSRLTVL.

The rearrangement links TRBV2 to TRBJ2-1, with 13 positions matching TRBD2. The junction had 9 bases not matched to a gene; V was cut back by 3 bases and J by 10 bases. The CDR3 has 16 residues. CDR1 is SNHLY, CDR2 FYNNEI, per germline. The CDR3 DNA reads TGTGCCAGCAGTGAGACGGACCCGGGACTAGCGGGGGAGCAGTTCTTC. It specifies CASSETDPGLAGEQFF.

This clone was seen just once. The gene calls are TRBV7-2 and TRBJ2-7; D is unclear. Trimming stripped 4 bases from V and 4 bases from J, with 20 bases between. This CDR3 region has 16 residues. Germline CDR1 and CDR2: SGHTA and FQGNSA. The chain's CDR3 is CASSSTRRNFGYEQYF. DNA of the CDR3: TGTGCCAGCAGCTCCACAAGGCGCAATTTTGGGTACGAGCAGTACTTC.